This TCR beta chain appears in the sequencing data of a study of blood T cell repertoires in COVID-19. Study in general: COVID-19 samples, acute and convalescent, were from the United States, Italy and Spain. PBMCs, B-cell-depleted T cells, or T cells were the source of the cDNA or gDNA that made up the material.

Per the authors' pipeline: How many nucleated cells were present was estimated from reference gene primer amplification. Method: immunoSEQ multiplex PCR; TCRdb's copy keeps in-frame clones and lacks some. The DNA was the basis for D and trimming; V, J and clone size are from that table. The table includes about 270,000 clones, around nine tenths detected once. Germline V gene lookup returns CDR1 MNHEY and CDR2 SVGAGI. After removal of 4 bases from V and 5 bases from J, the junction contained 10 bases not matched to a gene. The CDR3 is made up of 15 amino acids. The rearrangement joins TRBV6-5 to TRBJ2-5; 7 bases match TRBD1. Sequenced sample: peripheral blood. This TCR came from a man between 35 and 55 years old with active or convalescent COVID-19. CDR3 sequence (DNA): TGTGCCAGCAGTTTCTCACCGGAACAGGGGGAGACCCAGTACTTC. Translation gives CASSFSPEQGETQYF.